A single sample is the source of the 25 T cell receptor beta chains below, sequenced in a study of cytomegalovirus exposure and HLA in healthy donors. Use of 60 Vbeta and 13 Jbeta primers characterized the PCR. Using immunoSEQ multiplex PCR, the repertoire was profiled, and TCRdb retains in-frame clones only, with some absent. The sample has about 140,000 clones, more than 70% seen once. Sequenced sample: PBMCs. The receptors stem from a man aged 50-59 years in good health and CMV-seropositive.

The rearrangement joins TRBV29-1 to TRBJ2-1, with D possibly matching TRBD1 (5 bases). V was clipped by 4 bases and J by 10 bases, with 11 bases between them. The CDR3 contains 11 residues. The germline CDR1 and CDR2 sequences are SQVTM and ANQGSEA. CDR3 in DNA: TGCAGCGTTGGTCAGGGATGGGAGCAGTTCTTC. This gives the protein CSVGQGWEQFF.

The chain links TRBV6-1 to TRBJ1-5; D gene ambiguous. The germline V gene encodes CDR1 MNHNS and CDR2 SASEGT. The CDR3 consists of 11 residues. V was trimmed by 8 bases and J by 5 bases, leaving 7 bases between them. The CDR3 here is CASRGDQPQHF. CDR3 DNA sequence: TGTGCCAGCCGGGGAGATCAGCCCCAGCATTTT.

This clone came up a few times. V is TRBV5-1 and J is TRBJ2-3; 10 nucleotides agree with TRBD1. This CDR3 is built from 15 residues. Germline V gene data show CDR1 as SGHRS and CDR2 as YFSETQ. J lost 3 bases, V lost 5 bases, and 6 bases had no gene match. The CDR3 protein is CASRYRDRGTDTQYF. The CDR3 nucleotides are TGCGCCAGCAGGTACCGGGACAGGGGTACAGATACGCAGTATTTT.

CDR3: CASSQGLAVTDTQYF. CDR3 sequence (DNA): TGTGCCAGCAGCCAGGGACTAGCGGTCACAGATACGCAGTATTTT. The rearrangement uses TRBV7-9 and TRBJ2-3; 11 nucleotides align to TRBD2. CDR3 length: 15 residues. CDR1 and CDR2 from the germline V gene are SEHNR and FQNEAQ (reference sequence). Trimming cost V 5 bases and J 2 bases; bases outside gene matches: 3. Combining the CDR3 with reference TRBV7-9 and TRBJ2-3 gives the whole variable domain DTGVSQNPRHKITKRGQNVTFRCDPISEHNRLYWYRQTLGQGPEFLTYFQNEAQLEKSRLLSDRFSAERPKGSFSTLEIQRTEQGDSAMYLCASSQGLAVTDTQYFGPGTRLTVL.

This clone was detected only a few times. The CDR3, as DNA: TGTGCCAGCAGCTTAGCAGGGCAGGGTCATTGGTCCGGGGAGCTGTTTTTT. It codes for CASSLAGQGHWSGELFF. The gene calls are TRBV7-9 and TRBJ2-2; weak D call: TRBD1 (5 bases). CDR1 and CDR2 from the germline V gene are SEHNR and FQNEAQ (reference sequence). This CDR3 contains 17 residues. Trimming cost V 0 bases and J 6 bases, with 17 bases left between them. Variable domain in full (rest from reference TRBV7-9 and TRBJ2-2): DTGVSQNPRHKITKRGQNVTFRCDPISEHNRLYWYRQTLGQGPEFLTYFQNEAQLEKSRLLSDRFSAERPKGSFSTLEIQRTEQGDSAMYLCASSLAGQGHWSGELFFGEGSRLTVL.

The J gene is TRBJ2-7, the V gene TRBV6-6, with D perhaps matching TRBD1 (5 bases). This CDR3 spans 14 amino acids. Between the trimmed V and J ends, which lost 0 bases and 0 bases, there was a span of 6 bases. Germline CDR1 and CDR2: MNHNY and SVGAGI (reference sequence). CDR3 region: CASSYSQGSYEQYF. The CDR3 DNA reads TGTGCCAGCAGTTACTCGCAGGGCTCCTACGAGCAGTACTTC.

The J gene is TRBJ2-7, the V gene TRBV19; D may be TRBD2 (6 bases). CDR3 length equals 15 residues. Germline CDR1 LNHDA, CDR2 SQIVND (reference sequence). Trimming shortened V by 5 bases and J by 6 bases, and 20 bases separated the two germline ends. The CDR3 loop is CASSREPGPRGEQYF. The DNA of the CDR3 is TGTGCCAGTAGTCGCGAACCAGGGCCGCGGGGCGAGCAGTACTTC.

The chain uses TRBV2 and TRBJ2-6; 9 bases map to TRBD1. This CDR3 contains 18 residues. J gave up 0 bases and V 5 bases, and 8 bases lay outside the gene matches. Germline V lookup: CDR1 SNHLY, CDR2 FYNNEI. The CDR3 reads CASSPSGQGSSGANVLTF. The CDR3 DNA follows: TGTGCCAGCAGTCCATCCGGACAGGGGAGCTCTGGGGCCAACGTCCTGACTTTC.

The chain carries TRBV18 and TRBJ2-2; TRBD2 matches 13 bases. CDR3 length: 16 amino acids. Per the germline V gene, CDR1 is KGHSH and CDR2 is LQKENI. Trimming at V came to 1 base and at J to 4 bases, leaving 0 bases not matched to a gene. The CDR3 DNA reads TGTGCCAGCTCACCACGGACTAGCGGGAGCACCGGGGAGCTGTTTTTT. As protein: CASSPRTSGSTGELFF.

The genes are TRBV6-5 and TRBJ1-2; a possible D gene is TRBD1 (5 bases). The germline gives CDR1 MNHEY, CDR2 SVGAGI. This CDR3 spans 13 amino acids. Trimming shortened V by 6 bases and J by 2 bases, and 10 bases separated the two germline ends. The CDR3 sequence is CASSWGGNYGYTF. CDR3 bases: TGTGCCAGCAGCTGGGGCGGAAACTATGGCTACACCTTC.

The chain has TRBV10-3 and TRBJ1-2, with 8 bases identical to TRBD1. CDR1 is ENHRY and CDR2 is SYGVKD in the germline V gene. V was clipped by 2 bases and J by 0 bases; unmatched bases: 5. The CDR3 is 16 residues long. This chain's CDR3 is CAISEPGTGPNYGYTF. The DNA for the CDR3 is TGTGCCATCAGTGAGCCTGGGACAGGTCCTAACTATGGCTACACCTTC.

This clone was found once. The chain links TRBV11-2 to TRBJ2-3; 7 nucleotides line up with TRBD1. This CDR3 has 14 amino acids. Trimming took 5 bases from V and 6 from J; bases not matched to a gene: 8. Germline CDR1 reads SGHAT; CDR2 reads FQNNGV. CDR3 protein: CASSPGQAPDTQYF. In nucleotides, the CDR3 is TGTGCCAGCAGCCCTGGACAGGCCCCGGATACGCAGTATTTT.

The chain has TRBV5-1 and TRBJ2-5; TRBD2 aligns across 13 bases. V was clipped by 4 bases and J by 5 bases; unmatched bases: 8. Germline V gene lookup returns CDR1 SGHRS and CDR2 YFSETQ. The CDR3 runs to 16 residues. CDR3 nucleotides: TGCGCCAGCAGCCCCGGGACTAGCGGGGCCGGGGAGACCCAGTACTTC. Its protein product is CASSPGTSGAGETQYF.

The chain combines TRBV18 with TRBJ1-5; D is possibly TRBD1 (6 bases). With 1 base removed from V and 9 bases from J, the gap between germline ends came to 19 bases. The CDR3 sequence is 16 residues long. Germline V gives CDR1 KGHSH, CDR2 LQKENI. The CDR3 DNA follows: TGTGCCAGCTCACCACGCGGGGGCTCACGGGGAGGGCCCCAGCATTTT. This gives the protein CASSPRGGSRGGPQHF.

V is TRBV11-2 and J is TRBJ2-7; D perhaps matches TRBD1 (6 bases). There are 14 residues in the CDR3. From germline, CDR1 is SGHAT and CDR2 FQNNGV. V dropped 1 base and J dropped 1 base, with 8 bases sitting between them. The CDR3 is CASSLGTVSYEQYF. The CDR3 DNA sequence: TGTGCCAGCAGCTTAGGGACAGTTTCCTACGAGCAGTACTTC. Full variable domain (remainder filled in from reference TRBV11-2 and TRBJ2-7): EAGVAQSPRYKIIEKRQSVAFWCNPISGHATLYWYQQILGQGPKLLIQFQNNGVVDDSQLPKDRFSAERLKGVDSTLKIQPAKLEDSAVYLCASSLGTVSYEQYFGPGTRLTVT.

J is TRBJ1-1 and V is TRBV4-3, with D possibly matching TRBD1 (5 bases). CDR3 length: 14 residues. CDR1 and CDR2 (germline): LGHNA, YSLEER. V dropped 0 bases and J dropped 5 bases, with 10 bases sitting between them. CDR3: CASSQDVGGTEAFF. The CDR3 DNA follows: TGCGCCAGCAGCCAAGATGTGGGGGGGACTGAAGCTTTCTTT.

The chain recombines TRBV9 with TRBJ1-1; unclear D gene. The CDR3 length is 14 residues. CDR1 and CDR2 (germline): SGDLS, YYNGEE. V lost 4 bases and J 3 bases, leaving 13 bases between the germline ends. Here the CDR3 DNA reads TGTGCCAGCAGCCCCCTAGGTAGAGACACTGAAGCTTTCTTT. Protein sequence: CASSPLGRDTEAFF.

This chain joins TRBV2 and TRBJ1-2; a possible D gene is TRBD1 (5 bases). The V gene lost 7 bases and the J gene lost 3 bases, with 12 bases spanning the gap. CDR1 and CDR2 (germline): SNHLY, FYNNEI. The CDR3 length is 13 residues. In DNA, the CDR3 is TGTGCCAGCAACCACAGGCGACACTATGGCTACACCTTC. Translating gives CASNHRRHYGYTF.

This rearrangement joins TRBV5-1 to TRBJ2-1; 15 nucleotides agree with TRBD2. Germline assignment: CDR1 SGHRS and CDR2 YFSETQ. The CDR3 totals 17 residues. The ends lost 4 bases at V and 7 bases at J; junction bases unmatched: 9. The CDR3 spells CASSLHPGLAGGNEQFF. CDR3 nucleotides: TGCGCCAGCAGCCTCCATCCCGGACTAGCGGGGGGGAATGAGCAGTTCTTC.

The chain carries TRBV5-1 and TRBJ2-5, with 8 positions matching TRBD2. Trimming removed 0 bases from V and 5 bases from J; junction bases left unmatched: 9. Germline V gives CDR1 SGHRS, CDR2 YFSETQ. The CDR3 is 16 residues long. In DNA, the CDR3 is TGCGCCAGCAGCTTGGGCAGCGGGGGACCGGTTGAGACCCAGTACTTC. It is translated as CASSLGSGGPVETQYF.

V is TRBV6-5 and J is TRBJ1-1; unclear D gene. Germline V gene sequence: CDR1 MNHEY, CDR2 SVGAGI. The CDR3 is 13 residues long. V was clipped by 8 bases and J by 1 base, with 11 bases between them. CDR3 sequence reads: CASSLTGNTEAFF. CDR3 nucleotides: TGTGCCAGCTCCCTTACGGGGAACACTGAAGCTTTCTTT.

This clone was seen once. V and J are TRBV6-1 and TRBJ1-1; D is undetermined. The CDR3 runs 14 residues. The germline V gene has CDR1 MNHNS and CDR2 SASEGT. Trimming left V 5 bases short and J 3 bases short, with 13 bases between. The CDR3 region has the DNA TGTGCCAGCAGTCGAACGGAGGGATACACTGAAGCTTTCTTT. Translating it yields CASSRTEGYTEAFF.

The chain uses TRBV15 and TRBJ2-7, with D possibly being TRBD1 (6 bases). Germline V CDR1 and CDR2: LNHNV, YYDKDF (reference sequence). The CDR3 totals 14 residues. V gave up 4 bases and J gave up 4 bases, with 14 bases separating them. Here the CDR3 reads CATSTPGHLYEQYF. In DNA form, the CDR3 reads TGTGCCACCAGCACACCGGGACATTTATACGAGCAGTACTTC.

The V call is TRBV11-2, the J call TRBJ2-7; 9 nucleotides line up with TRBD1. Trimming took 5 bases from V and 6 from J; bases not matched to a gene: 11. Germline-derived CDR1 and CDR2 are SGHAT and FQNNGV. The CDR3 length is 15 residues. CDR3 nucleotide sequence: TGTGCCAGCAGCCCTGTGGGGACAGGGATCCCCGAGCAGTACTTC. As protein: CASSPVGTGIPEQYF. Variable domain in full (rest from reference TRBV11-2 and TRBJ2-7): EAGVAQSPRYKIIEKRQSVAFWCNPISGHATLYWYQQILGQGPKLLIQFQNNGVVDDSQLPKDRFSAERLKGVDSTLKIQPAKLEDSAVYLCASSPVGTGIPEQYFGPGTRLTVT.

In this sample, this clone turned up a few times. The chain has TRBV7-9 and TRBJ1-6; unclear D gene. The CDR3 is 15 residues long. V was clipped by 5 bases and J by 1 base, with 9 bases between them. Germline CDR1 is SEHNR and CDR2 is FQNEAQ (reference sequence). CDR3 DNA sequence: TGTGCCAGCAGCCAGGAGGTTTCCTATAATTCACCCCTCCACTTT. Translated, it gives CASSQEVSYNSPLHF.